This T cell receptor (beta chain) originates from a study of blood T cells in healthy people across ages. PBMCs were isolated at a quantity of at least 7 million per sample. Alongside a J-beta primer mix, a sample-barcoded 5' primer served in a second PCR lasting about 7 to 11 cycles. TCRdb recomputed calls from the 5' RACE reads with MiXCR, one row per CDR3 protein. Here the sample spans around 940,000 distinct CDR3 sequences, about 53% being singletons. This CDR3 has 15 residues. Germline-derived CDR1 and CDR2 are SGHDN and FVKESK. With 1 base removed from V and 0 bases from J, the gap between germline ends came to 7 bases. This clonotype was recorded a few times.

The sample was blood. The chain recombines TRBV14 with TRBJ2-4, with D maybe TRBD1 (5 bases). The TCR was taken from a woman aged 60-70 years in good health. CDR3 in DNA: TGTGCCAGCAGCCAAGCAGGGCCAGCCAAAAACATTCAGTACTTC. This sequence encodes CASSQAGPAKNIQYF.